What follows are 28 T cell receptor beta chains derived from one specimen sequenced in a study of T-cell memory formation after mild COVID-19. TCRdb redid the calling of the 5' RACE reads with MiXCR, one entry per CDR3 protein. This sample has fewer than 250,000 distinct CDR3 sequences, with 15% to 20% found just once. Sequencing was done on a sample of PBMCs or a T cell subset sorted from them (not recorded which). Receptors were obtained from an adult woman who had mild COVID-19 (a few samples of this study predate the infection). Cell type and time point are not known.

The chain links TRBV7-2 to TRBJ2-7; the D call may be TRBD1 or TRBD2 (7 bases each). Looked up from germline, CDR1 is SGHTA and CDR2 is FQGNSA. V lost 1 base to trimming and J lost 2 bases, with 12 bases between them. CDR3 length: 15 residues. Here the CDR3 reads CASSLVQGTTYEQYF. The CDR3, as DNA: TGTGCCAGCAGCTTAGTACAGGGGACTACCTACGAGCAGTACTTC.

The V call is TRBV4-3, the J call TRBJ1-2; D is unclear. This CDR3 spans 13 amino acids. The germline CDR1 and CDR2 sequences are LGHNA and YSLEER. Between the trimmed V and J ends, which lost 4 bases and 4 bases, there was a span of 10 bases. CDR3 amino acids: CASSRSRSYGYTF. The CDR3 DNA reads TGCGCCAGCAGCCGATCAAGATCCTATGGCTACACCTTC.

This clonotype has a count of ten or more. The CDR3 loop reads CASSRGDPPYEQYF. The CDR3 DNA sequence: TGTGCCAGCAGCCGCGGGGACCCTCCCTACGAGCAGTACTTC. V usage is TRBV3-1 and J usage is TRBJ2-7; perhaps TRBD2 as D (6 bases). Trimming left V 4 bases short and J 2 bases short, with 12 bases between. CDR3 length equals 14 residues. Germline CDR1 and CDR2: LGHDT and YNNKEL (reference sequence).

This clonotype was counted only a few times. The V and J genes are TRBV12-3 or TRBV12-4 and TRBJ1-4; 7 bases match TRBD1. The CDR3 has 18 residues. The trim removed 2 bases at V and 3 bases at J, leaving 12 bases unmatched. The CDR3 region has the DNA TGTGCCAGCAGTTTATCCCCGGGACAGCTGGGGGCTAATGAAAAACTGTTTTTT. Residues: CASSLSPGQLGANEKLFF.

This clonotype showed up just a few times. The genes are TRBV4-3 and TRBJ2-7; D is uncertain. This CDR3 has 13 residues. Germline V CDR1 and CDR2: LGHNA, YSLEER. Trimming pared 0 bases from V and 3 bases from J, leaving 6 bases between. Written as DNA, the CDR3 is TGCGCCAGCAGCCAAGATCGCCGCTACGAGCAGTACTTC. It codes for CASSQDRRYEQYF.

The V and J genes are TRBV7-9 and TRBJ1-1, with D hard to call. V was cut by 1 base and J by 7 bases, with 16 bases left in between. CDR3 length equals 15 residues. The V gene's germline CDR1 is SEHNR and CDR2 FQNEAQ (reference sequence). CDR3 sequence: CASSLVASVGGEAFF. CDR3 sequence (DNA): TGTGCCAGCAGCTTAGTCGCTTCGGTGGGAGGTGAAGCTTTCTTT.

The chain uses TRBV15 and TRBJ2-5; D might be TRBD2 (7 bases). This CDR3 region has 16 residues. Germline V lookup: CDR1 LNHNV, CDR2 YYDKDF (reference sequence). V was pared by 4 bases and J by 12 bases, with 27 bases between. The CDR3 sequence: CATSINGRGPGGVEYF. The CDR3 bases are TGTGCCACCAGCATCAATGGGCGGGGGCCCGGCGGGGTGGAGTACTTC.

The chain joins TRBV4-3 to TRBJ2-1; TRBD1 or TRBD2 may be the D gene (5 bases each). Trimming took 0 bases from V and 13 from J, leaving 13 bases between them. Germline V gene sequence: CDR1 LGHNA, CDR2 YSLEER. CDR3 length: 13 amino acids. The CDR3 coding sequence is TGCGCCAGCAGCCAAGAGATTGGGACCTTCCAGTTCTTC. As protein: CASSQEIGTFQFF.

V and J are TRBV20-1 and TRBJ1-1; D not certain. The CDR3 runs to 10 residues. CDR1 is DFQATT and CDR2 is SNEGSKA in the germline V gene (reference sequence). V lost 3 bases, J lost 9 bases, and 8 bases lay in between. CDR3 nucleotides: TGCAGTGCTAGGAGGGATCAAGCTTTCTTT. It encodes CSARRDQAFF.

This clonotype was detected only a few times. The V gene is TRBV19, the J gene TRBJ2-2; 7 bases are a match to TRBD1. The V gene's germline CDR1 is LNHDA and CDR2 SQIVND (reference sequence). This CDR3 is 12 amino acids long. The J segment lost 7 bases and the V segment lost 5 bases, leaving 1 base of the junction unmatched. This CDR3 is CASSQGVGELFF. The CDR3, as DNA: TGTGCCAGTAGTCAGGGGGTCGGGGAGCTGTTTTTT.

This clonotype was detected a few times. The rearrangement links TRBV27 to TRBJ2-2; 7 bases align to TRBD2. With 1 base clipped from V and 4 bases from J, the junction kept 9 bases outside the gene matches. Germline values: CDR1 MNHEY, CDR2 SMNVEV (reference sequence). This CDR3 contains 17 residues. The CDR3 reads CASSLYGTTSFTGELFF. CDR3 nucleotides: TGTGCCAGCAGTTTATACGGGACTACATCTTTCACCGGGGAGCTGTTTTTT.

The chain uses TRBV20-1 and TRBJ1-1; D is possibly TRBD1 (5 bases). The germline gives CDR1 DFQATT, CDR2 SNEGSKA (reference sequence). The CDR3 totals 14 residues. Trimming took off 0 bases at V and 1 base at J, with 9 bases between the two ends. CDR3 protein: CSARDGQGNTEAFF. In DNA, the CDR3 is TGCAGTGCTAGAGATGGTCAGGGGAACACTGAAGCTTTCTTT.

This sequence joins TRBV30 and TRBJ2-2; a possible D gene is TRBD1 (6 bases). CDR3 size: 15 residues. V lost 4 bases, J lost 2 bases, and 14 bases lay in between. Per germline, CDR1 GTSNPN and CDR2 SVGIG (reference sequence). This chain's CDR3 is CAWTYRATNTGELFF. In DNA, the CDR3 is TGTGCCTGGACTTACAGGGCCACCAACACCGGGGAGCTGTTTTTT.

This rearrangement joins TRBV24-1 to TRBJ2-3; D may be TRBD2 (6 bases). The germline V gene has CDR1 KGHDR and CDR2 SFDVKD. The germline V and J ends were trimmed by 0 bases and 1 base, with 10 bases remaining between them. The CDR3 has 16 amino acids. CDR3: CATSDLTGGRTDTQYF. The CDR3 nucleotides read TGTGCCACCAGTGATTTGACCGGGGGACGCACAGATACGCAGTATTTT.

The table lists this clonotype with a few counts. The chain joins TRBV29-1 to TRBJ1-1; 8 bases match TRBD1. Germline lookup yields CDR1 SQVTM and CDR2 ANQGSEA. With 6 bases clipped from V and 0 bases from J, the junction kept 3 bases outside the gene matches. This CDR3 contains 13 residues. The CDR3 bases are TGCAGCGTCAGGGGGCGGTTGAACACTGAAGCTTTCTTT. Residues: CSVRGRLNTEAFF.

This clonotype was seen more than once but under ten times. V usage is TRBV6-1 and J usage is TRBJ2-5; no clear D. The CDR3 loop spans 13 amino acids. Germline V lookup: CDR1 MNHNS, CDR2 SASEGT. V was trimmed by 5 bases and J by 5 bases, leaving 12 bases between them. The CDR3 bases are TGTGCCAGCAGTCGGGTCACCCAGGAGACCCAGTACTTC. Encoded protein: CASSRVTQETQYF.

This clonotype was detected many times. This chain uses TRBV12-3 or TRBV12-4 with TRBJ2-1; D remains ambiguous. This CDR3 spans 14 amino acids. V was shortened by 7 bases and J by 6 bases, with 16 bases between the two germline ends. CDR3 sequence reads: CASTSSRSGNEQFF. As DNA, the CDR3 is TGTGCCAGCACCTCGAGCAGGTCGGGCAATGAGCAGTTCTTC.

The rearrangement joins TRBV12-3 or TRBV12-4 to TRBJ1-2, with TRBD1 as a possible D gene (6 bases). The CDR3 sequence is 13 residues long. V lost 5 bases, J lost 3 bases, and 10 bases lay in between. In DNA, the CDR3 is TGTGCCAGCAGTGCACAGGGTTACTATGGCTACACCTTC. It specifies CASSAQGYYGYTF.

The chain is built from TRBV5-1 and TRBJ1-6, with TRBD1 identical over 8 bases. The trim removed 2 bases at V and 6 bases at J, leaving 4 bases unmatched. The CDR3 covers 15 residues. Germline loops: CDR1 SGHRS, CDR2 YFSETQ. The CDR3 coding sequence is TGCGCCAGCAGCTTTGGACAGGGTGGTAATTCACCCCTCCACTTT. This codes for CASSFGQGGNSPLHF.

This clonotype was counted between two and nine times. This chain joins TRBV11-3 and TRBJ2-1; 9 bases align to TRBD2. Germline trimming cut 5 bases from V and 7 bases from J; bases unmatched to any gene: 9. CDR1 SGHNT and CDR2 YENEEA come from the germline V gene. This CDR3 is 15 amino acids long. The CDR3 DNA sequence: TGTGCCAGCAGCACGATAGCGGGAGTGAAGAATGAGCAGTTCTTC. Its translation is CASSTIAGVKNEQFF.

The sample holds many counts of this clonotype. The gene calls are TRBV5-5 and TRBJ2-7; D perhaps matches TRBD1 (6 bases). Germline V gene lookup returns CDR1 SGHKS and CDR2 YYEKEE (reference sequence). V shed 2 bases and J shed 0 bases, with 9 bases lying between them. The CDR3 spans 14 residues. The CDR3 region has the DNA TGTGCCAGCAGCTTCTGGGACAACTCCTACGAGCAGTACTTC. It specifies CASSFWDNSYEQYF.

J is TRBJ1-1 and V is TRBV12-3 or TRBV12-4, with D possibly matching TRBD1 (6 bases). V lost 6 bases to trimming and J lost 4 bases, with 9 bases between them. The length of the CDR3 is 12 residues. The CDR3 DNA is TGTGCCAGCAGAGGACAGACCACTGAAGCTTTCTTT. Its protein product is CASRGQTTEAFF.

The CDR3 sequence is CASSAQGRGQPQHF. As DNA, the CDR3 is TGTGCCAGCAGCGCACAGGGACGGGGTCAGCCCCAGCATTTT. The chain uses TRBV12-3 or TRBV12-4 and TRBJ1-5, with D perhaps matching TRBD1 (6 bases). V lost 6 bases and J 6 bases, leaving 15 bases between the germline ends. The CDR3 sequence is 14 residues long.

The CDR3 reads CAWSAGTSGRPYNEQFF. As DNA, the CDR3 is TGTGCCTGGAGTGCCGGGACTAGCGGGAGGCCCTACAATGAGCAGTTCTTC. J is TRBJ2-1 and V is TRBV30, with TRBD2 matching over 15 bases. Germline values: CDR1 GTSNPN, CDR2 SVGIG (reference sequence). This CDR3 contains 17 residues. V lost 1 base and J lost 2; bases outside the gene matches: 3. Filled out from reference TRBV30 and TRBJ2-1, the complete variable domain reads SQTIHQWPATLVQPVGSPLSLECTVEGTSNPNLYWYRQAAGRGLQLLFYSVGIGQISSEVPQNLSASRPQDRQFILSSKKLLLSDSGFYLCAWSAGTSGRPYNEQFFGPGTRLTVL.

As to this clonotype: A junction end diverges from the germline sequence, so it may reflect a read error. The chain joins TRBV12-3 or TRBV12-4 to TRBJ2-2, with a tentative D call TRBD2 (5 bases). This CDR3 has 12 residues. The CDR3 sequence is CASSPTTGELFF. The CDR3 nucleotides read TGTGCCAGCAGTCCTACCACCGGGGAGCTTTTTTTT.

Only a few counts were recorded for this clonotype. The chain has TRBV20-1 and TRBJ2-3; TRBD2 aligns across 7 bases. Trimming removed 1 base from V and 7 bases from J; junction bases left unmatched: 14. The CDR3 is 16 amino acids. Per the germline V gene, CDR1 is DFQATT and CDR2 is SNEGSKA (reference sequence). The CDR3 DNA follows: TGCAGTGCTAGAGGCCCAGGACTAGTAGAGGCAAATACGCAGTATTTT. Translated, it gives CSARGPGLVEANTQYF.

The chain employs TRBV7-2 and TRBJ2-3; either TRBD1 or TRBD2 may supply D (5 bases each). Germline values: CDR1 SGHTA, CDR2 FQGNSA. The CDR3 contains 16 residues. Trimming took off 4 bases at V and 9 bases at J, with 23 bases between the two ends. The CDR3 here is CASSSPPGPLTATQYF. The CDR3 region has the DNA TGTGCCAGCAGCTCCCCCCCGGGACCGTTAACCGCCACGCAGTATTTT.

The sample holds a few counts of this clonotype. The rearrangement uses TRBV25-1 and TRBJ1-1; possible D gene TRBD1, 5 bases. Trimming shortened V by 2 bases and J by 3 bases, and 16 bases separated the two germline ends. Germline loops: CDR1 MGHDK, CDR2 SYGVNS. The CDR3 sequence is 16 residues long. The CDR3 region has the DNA TGTGCCAGCAGTGAACAGGGAGTGAGGTCAGACACTGAAGCTTTCTTT. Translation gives CASSEQGVRSDTEAFF.